This entry lists 22 T cell receptor beta chains sequenced from one sample in a study of neurological immune-mediated disorders. TCRdb recomputed calls from the 5' RACE reads with MiXCR, one row per CDR3 protein. This sample yields 46,000 or so distinct CDR3 sequences, of which roughly 4% are seen a single time; approximately 5.7% belongs to the top ten. Source material: PBMCs. These receptors were obtained from a woman aged 55 to 70 with multiple sclerosis.

This clonotype was seen at least ten times. This chain links TRBV18 with TRBJ2-1, with D possibly TRBD2 on 6 matching bases. Trimming shortened V by 3 bases and J by 8 bases, and 8 bases separated the two germline ends. The CDR3 covers 12 residues. CDR1 and CDR2 from the germline V gene are KGHSH and LQKENI. In nucleotides, the CDR3 is TGTGCCAGCTCACCGGGACTTGATGAGCAGTTCTTC. This codes for CASSPGLDEQFF.

This clonotype showed up many times. The genes are TRBV18 and TRBJ2-7; unclear D gene. In germline, CDR1 is KGHSH, CDR2 LQKENI. The CDR3 totals 14 residues. Trimming left V 3 bases short and J 4 bases short, with 13 bases between. The CDR3 loop is CASSPAPQRYEQYF. As DNA, the CDR3 is TGTGCCAGCTCACCGGCCCCCCAGAGATACGAGCAGTACTTC.

This clonotype has ten or more counts. The chain combines TRBV20-1 with TRBJ2-1; D unresolved. The V end lost 3 bases, the J end lost 8 bases, and 11 bases lay between the germline ends. CDR1 and CDR2 from the germline V gene are DFQATT and SNEGSKA (reference sequence). This CDR3 region has 12 residues. CDR3 protein: CSARVPGHEQFF. In DNA form, the CDR3 reads TGCAGTGCTAGGGTACCGGGCCATGAGCAGTTCTTC.

A few counts support this clonotype. CDR3 in DNA: TGCAGTGCCGCCCGGACTAGCGGGAGCAATGAGCAGTTCTTC. This gives the protein CSAARTSGSNEQFF. The genes are TRBV20-1 and TRBJ2-1; TRBD2 agrees at 13 bases. Trimming took 6 bases from V and 6 from J; bases not matched to a gene: 5. Germline V lookup: CDR1 DFQATT, CDR2 SNEGSKA (reference sequence). The CDR3 runs to 14 residues.

This clonotype was observed many times. V gene TRBV20-1 combines with J gene TRBJ2-7; the D gene could be TRBD1 or TRBD2 (5 bases each). V shed 6 bases and J shed 3 bases, with 15 bases lying between them. This CDR3 is built from 13 residues. Germline-derived CDR1 and CDR2 are DFQATT and SNEGSKA (reference sequence). The CDR3 protein is CSADPRGDYEQYV. CDR3 nucleotides: TGCAGTGCGGACCCTCGAGGGGACTACGAGCAGTACGTC.

This clonotype appeared many times. The chain carries TRBV21-1 and TRBJ2-6. TRBV21-1 is termed a pseudogene. There are 15 residues in the CDR3. For the CDR3, the DNA is TGTGCCAGCAGCACTAGGTCCTCTGGGGCCAACGTCCTGACTTTC. It is translated as CASSTRSSGANVLTF.

This clonotype was counted a few times. V is TRBV10-2 and J is TRBJ2-2; D is uncertain. V was cut by 2 bases and J by 5 bases, with 12 bases left in between. This CDR3 comprises 15 residues. CDR1 WSHSY and CDR2 SAAADI come from the germline V gene. The CDR3 DNA follows: TGCGCCAGCAGTGAGCGCGGCGAGAGGACCGGGGAGCTGTTTTTT. Its translation is CASSERGERTGELFF.

This clonotype has a count of ten or more. The V gene is TRBV20-1, the J gene TRBJ1-1; D is ambiguous. This CDR3 is built from 12 residues. V was pared by 4 bases and J by 0 bases, with 6 bases between. Germline-derived CDR1 and CDR2 are DFQATT and SNEGSKA (reference sequence). The CDR3 coding sequence is TGCAGTGCTATAATGGTGAACACTGAAGCTTTCTTT. Translating gives CSAIMVNTEAFF.

The sample holds many counts of this clonotype. The chain recombines TRBV10-2 with TRBJ1-2; TRBD1 matches 9 bases. The CDR3 spans 13 residues. The V and J ends lost 2 bases and 8 bases, in that order; junction bases with no gene match: 3. CDR1 and CDR2 (germline): WSHSY, SAAADI. The CDR3 is CASSEADRGGYTF. The DNA of the CDR3 is TGCGCCAGCAGTGAGGCGGACAGGGGCGGCTACACCTTC.

This clonotype has a count of ten or more. This chain connects TRBV7-2 to TRBJ1-4; 8 positions match TRBD1. V dropped 5 bases and J dropped 0; count of bases not matched to a gene: 5. The CDR3 totals 16 residues. Germline V gene sequence: CDR1 SGHTA, CDR2 FQGNSA. The CDR3 is CASSVQGVTTNEKLFF. In DNA form, the CDR3 reads TGTGCCAGCAGCGTACAGGGGGTGACAACTAATGAAAAACTGTTTTTT.

In this sample, this clonotype turned up many times. This sequence joins TRBV25-1 and TRBJ1-2; D is ambiguous. This CDR3 region has 12 residues. Germline-derived CDR1 and CDR2 are MGHDK and SYGVNS. The V gene lost 5 bases and the J gene lost 3 bases, with 7 bases spanning the gap. DNA of the CDR3: TGTGCCAGCAGTAGGGCGGACTATGGCTACACCTTC. Protein product: CASSRADYGYTF.

This clonotype was counted a few times. The chain links TRBV5-1 to TRBJ2-3, with no clear D. Trimming cost V 4 bases and J 2 bases, with 11 bases left between them. Germline CDR1 and CDR2: SGHRS and YFSETQ. There are 14 residues in the CDR3. CDR3 sequence: CASSLGSYTDTQYF. The CDR3 DNA is TGCGCCAGCAGCCTAGGATCCTACACAGATACGCAGTATTTT.

On this clonotype itself: Just one base apart from a much larger clone, this may be a read error. J is TRBJ2-3 and V is TRBV2, with unresolved D. Germline-derived CDR1 and CDR2 are SNHLY and FYNNEI. The V end was cut by 11 bases, the J end by 5 bases, with 11 bases between. The CDR3 runs 11 residues. The CDR3 loop is CAASTEDTQYF. The CDR3 bases are TGTGCCGCCTCGACGGAAGATACGCAGTATTTT.

This clonotype was seen many times. CDR3 sequence (DNA): TGCAGTGCTAATCTAGGCACTGAAGCTTTCTTT. This sequence encodes CSANLGTEAFF. V and J are TRBV20-1 and TRBJ1-1, with no clear D. This CDR3 has 11 residues. Trimming left V 4 bases short and J 4 bases short, with 7 bases between. Looked up from germline, CDR1 is DFQATT and CDR2 is SNEGSKA (reference sequence).

This clonotype has at least ten counts. The V and J genes are TRBV2 and TRBJ2-7; D gene unclear. V shed 4 bases and J shed 2 bases, with 9 bases lying between them. The CDR3 loop spans 13 amino acids. Germline CDR1 SNHLY, CDR2 FYNNEI. CDR3 DNA: TGTGCCAGCAGTGCTCGGCACACCTACGAGCAGTACGTC. Amino acid sequence: CASSARHTYEQYV.

This clonotype was counted many times. The V and J genes are TRBV2 and TRBJ2-7, with D possibly TRBD2 on 6 matching bases. The germline V and J ends were trimmed by 3 bases and 3 bases, with 9 bases remaining between them. CDR1 is SNHLY and CDR2 is FYNNEI in the germline V gene. The CDR3 has 13 amino acids. CDR3 DNA: TGTGCCAGCAGTGATCGGGGGTACTACGAGCAGTACTTC. Translating gives CASSDRGYYEQYF.

This clonotype occurred once. DNA of the CDR3: TGTGCCAGCAGCAAAGAGGAGGCAGGGAACTACGAGCAGTACGTC. Its protein product is CASSKEEAGNYEQYV. J is TRBJ2-7 and V is TRBV21-1; TRBD1, the table's D call, lacks a check against the DNA. TRBV21-1 is a pseudogene. The CDR3 runs 15 residues.

This clonotype was picked up many times. The V and J genes are TRBV6-5 and TRBJ2-7; a weak D match, TRBD1 (6 bases). From germline, CDR1 is MNHEY and CDR2 SVGAGI. With 5 bases removed from V and 4 bases from J, the gap between germline ends came to 18 bases. The CDR3 has 15 amino acids. The CDR3, as DNA: TGTGCCAGCAGTCGGGACAAGTCTATTGGGTACGAGCAGTACGTC. This codes for CASSRDKSIGYEQYV.

This clonotype has just one count. The CDR3 sequence: CAWSNSLTGELFF. In DNA form, the CDR3 reads TGTGCCTGGAGTAACAGCTTGACCGGGGAGCTGTTTTTT. V usage is TRBV30 and J usage is TRBJ2-2; the D is unclear. The CDR3 is 13 residues long. From germline, CDR1 is GTSNPN and CDR2 SVGIG (reference sequence). The V gene lost 2 bases and the J gene lost 5 bases, with 9 bases spanning the gap.

Worth noting for this clonotype: This CDR3 is missing its conserved last phenylalanine or tryptophan, likely due to a read error. The J gene is TRBJ2-7, the V gene TRBV20-1; TRBD2 aligns across 10 bases. V was clipped by 5 bases and J by 3 bases; unmatched bases: 4. Germline V gene sequence: CDR1 DFQATT, CDR2 SNEGSKA (reference sequence). The CDR3 length is 13 residues. CDR3 coding DNA: TGCAGTGCTCGAGCGGGGGGGCTCTACGAGCAGTACATC. This codes for CSARAGGLYEQYI.

This clonotype has more than one count but fewer than ten. Being one base from a much bigger clone, this may be a read error. The chain uses TRBV29-1 and TRBJ2-7, with unresolved D. This CDR3 region has 11 residues. Trimming shortened V by 4 bases and J by 7 bases, and 11 bases separated the two germline ends. CDR1 is SQVTM and CDR2 is ANQGSEA in the germline V gene. CDR3 amino acids: CSVVTPAEQYF. CDR3 nucleotide sequence: TGCAGCGTTGTAACGCCGGCAGAGCAGTACTTC.

A note on this clonotype: Relative to the germline gene, one junction end is altered; a read error may explain this. The rearrangement uses TRBV2 and TRBJ2-7, with a tentative D call TRBD1 (8 bases). The germline V gene encodes CDR1 SNHLY and CDR2 FYNNEI. The CDR3 runs 14 residues. Written as DNA, the CDR3 is TGTGTCAGCAGTGTACAGGGGGGGGATTACGAGCAGTACTTC. This gives the protein CVSSVQGGDYEQYF.